The sequence of this T cell receptor beta chain was determined in a study of glioma-infiltrating T cells after dendritic cell vaccination (dated by TCRdb to 2016 to 2017). About the full investigation: A cohort of some 15 glioblastoma patients from Phase I and II dendritic cell vaccination trials was included, of whom 9 were newly diagnosed and 6 had recurrent disease. Autologous tumor lysate-pulsed dendritic cell vaccination was administered to the patients between the early 2000s and the early 2010s. To make the vaccine, monocyte-derived dendritic cells were cultured for 7 to 8 days with IL-4 and GM-CSF and then pulsed overnight with autologous tumor lysate. Each patient got three intradermal injections of the dendritic cell vaccine, spaced at biweekly intervals, in the arm below the axilla. In glioblastoma patients vaccinated with dendritic cells, deep sequencing of TCR beta CDR3 regions served to measure tumor-infiltrating lymphocyte content and to compare repertoires between tumor and blood. TCR sequencing metrics, including TIL content and tumor-blood repertoire overlap, were correlated with survival after dendritic cell vaccination. General study outcomes and caveats: Higher estimated pretreatment TIL content predicted longer time to progression and overall survival after dendritic cell vaccination. The TCR overlap response model with three groups was called speculative and said to need prospective validation. The cohort was small and heterogeneous, few patients had complete blood and tumor sets, and even fewer had initial-recurrent tumor pairs. TCR clonality showed no direct relationship with survival, which suggests that a diverse polyclonal response may be important.

The germline V gene supplies CDR1 SGHTA and CDR2 FQGNSA. The germline V end is reduced by 6 bases and the J end by 0 bases; junction bases left unmatched: 10. The cysteine opens and the phenylalanine closes a CDR3 of 19 amino acids. The retained sequence is limited to the CDR3, 57 bases, with the frame set at the first base. About this clone: There is no known antigen for this receptor. No quality values exist for individual bases; no much larger clone is one base distant.

The immunoSEQ assay amplified TCRB CDR3 regions from roughly 2 micrograms of genomic DNA, or from all available DNA when less than that amount was available. Multiplex PCR used 60 forward primers for TCR V beta segments and 13 reverse primers for J beta segments. Synthetic control templates were spiked into each sample at limiting dilution to estimate reads per starting template. Sequencing produced 87 bp reads on the Illumina HiSeq System. The published analysis was carried out like this. PCR and sequencing errors were removed by a nearest neighbor algorithm that merged closely related sequences. TCR overlap was measured as the percentage of unique tumor TCR beta sequences that were also present in the peripheral blood of the same patient. As stored in TCRdb, this immuneACCESS dataset retains in-frame rearrangements with V and J assigned. A fraction of the clones does not appear; measured against another copy, unresolved V genes explain less than half of the discrepancy, and the remainder lacks a known reason. V and J calls plus clone size are reproduced from that table; the DNA served to infer D and trimming. In this sample the table shows 72,000 or so clones, roughly 84% of which occur a single time. The ten largest clones add up to about 2.3% of the sample.

According to the study, the label for this sample's time point signals: after dendritic cell vaccination, including at tumor progression/relapse. Selection of patients required sufficient residual fresh-frozen tumor tissue and over two years of available survival data. An isocitrate dehydrogenase mutation was not carried by any of the glioblastoma patients, although molecular status was otherwise variable. PBMC were collected before vaccination, two weeks after the third vaccination, and at tumor progression when it occurred. The Qiagen DNeasy Blood extraction Kit was used to extract genomic DNA. The source is a human donor with glioblastoma. The V and J segments used are TRBV7-2 and TRBJ2-2, with 13 central nucleotides matching TRBD2. Here the sequenced sample was blood, taken after dendritic cell vaccination. At the DNA level, the sequence is TGTGCCAGCAGTCCGGGACTAGCGGGACCAATATCGAACACCGGGGAGCTGTTTTTT. It specifies CASSPGLAGPISNTGELFF.